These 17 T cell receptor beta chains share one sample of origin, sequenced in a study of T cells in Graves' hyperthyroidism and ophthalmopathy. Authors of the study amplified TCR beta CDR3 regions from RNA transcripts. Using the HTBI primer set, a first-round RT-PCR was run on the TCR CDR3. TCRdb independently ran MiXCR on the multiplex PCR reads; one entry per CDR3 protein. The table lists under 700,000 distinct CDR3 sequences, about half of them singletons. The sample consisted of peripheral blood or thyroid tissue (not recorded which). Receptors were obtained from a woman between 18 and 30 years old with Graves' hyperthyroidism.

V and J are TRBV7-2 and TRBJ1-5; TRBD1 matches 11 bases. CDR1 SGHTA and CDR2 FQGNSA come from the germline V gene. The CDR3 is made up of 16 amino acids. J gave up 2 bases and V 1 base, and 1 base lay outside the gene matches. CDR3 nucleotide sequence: TGTGCCAGCAGCTTAGGGACAGGGGGCGGCAATCAGCCCCAGCATTTT. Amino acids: CASSLGTGGGNQPQHF.

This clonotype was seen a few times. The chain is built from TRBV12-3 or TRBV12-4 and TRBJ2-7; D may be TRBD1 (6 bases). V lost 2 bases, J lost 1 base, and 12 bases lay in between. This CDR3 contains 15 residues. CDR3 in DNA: TGTGCCAGCAGTTTAAGGTCAGGACAGTCCTACGAGCAGTACTTC. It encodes CASSLRSGQSYEQYF.

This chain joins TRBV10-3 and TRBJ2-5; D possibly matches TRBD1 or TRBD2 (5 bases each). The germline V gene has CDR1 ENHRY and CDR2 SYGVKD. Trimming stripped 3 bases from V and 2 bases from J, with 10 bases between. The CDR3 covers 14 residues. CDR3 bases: TGTGCCATCAGTGATATCGGGACGCAAGAGACCCAGTACTTC. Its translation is CAISDIGTQETQYF.

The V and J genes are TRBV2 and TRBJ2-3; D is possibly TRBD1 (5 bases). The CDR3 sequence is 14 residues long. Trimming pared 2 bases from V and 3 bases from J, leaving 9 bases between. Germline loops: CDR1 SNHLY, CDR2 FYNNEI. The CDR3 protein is CASSESRVTDTQYF. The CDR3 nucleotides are TGTGCCAGCAGTGAAAGCAGGGTTACAGATACGCAGTATTTT.

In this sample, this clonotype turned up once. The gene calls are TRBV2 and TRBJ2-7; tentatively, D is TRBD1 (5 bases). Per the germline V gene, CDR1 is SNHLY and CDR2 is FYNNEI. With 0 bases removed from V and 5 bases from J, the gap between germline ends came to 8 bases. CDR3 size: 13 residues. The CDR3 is CASSEAFRDEQYF. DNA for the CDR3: TGTGCCAGCAGTGAAGCGTTCAGGGACGAGCAGTACTTC.

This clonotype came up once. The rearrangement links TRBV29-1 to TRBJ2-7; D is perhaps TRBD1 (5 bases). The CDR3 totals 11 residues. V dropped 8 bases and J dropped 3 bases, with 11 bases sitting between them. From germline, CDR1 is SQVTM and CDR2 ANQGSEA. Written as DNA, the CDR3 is TGCAGCTTACAGGATAACTACGAGCAGTACTTC. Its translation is CSLQDNYEQYF.

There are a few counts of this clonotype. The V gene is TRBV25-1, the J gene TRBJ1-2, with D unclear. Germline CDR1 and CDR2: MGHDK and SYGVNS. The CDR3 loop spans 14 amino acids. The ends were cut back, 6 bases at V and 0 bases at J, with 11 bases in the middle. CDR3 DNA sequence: TGTGCCAGCAGCTTCACCGACTCTAACTATGGCTACACCTTC. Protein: CASSFTDSNYGYTF.

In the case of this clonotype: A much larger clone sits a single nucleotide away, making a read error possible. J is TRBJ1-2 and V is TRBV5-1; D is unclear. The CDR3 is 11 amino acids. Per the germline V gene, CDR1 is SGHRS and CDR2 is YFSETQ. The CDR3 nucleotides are TGTGCCAGCAGAGAAGTGAATGGCTACACCTTC. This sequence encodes CASREVNGYTF.

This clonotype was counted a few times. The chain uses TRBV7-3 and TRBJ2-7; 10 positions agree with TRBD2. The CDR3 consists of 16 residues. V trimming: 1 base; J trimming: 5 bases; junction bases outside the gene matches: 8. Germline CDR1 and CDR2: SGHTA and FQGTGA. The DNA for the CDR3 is TGTGCCAGCAGCTTAAACGTCGAGCGGGAGGGGCACGAGCAGTACTTC. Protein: CASSLNVEREGHEQYF.

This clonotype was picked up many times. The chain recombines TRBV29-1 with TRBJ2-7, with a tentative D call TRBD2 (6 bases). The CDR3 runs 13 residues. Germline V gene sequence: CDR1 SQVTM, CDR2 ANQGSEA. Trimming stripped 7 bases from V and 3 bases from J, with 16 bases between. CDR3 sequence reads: CSALGGLGYEQYF. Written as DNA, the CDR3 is TGCAGCGCGCTCGGGGGTTTAGGCTACGAGCAGTACTTC.

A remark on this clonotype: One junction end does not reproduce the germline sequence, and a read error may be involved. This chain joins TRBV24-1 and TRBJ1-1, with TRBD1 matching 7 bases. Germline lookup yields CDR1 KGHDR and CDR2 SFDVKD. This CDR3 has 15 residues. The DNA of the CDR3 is TGTGCCACCAGTGACACCACAGGGGCGAACACTGAAGCCTTCTTT. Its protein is CATSDTTGANTEAFF.

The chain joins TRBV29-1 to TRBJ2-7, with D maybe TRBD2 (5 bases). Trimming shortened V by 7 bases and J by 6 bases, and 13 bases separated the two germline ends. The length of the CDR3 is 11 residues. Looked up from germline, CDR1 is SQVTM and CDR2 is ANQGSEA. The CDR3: CSAAGKAEQYF. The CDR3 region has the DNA TGCAGCGCAGCCGGGAAGGCCGAGCAGTACTTC.

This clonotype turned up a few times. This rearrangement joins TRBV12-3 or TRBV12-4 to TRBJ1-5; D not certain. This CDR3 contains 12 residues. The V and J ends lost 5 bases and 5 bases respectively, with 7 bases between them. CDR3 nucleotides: TGTGCCAGCAGTATGGAAGATCAGCCCCAGCATTTT. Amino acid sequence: CASSMEDQPQHF.

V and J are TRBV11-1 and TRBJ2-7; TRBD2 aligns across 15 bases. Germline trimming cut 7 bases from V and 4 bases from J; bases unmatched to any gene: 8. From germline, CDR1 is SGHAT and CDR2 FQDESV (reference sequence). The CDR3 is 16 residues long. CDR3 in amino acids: CASKGEGTSGRYEQYF. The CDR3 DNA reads TGTGCCAGCAAGGGAGAGGGGACTAGCGGGAGGTACGAGCAGTACTTC.

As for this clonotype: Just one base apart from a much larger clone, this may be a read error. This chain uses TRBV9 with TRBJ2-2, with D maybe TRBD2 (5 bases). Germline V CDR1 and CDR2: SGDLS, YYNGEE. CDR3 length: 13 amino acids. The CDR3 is CASSVEDWAELLF. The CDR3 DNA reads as TGTGCCAGCAGCGTAGAGGACTGGGCGGAGCTGCTTTTT.

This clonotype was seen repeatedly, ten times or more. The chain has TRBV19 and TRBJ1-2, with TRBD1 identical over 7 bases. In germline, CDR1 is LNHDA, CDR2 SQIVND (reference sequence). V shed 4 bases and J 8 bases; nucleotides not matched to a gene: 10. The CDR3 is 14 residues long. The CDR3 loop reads CASSRDRPSEGYTF. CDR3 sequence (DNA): TGTGCCAGTAGTAGGGACAGACCCTCGGAGGGCTACACCTTC.

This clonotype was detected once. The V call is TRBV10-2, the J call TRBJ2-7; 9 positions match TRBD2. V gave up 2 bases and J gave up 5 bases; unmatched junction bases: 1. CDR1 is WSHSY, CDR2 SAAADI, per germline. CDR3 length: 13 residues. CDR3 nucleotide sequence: TGCGCCAGCAGTGAGCTAGCGGGACACGAGCAGTACTTC. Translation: CASSELAGHEQYF.